The following is a TCR beta chain sequence with its context. The entry originates in a study of CXCR4 blockade with PD-1 therapy in pancreatic cancer. The repertoire was sequenced with immunoSEQ multiplex PCR; TCRdb's copy has only in-frame clones and lacks some. The table lists about 5,100 clones, 48% of them singletons. Germline trimming cut 8 bases from V and 8 bases from J; bases unmatched to any gene: 5. CDR1 is LNHDA, CDR2 SQIVND, per germline (reference sequence). The CDR3 runs to 12 residues. Sequencing used tumor tissue. The chain employs TRBV19 and TRBJ1-4; 7 bases are a match to TRBD1. The origin of this receptor is a human donor with pancreatic ductal adenocarcinoma. This chain's CDR3 is CASQGVVEKLFF. The CDR3 DNA is TGTGCCAGTCAGGGGGTCGTCGAAAAACTGTTTTTT.